This TCR beta chain was documented in a study of shared clonotypes between healthy human individuals. The CDR3 length is 14 residues. Trimming cost V 3 bases and J 1 base, with 10 bases left between them. The germline V gene has CDR1 SGDLS and CDR2 YYNGEE. Some 32,000 T cell genomes, or approximately 190 ng DNA, went into the sorted-subset replicate PCRs. Using immunoSEQ multiplex PCR, the repertoire was profiled, and TCRdb retains in-frame clones only, with some absent. The sample holds roughly 590,000 clones, 95% to 96% seen once. Naivety among CD8 cells was defined by CD45RO negativity and positive CCR7 selection, thereby excluding terminally differentiated effector memory CD45RA+ cells. The study's findings and limits: Clonotype sharing among donors was thought likely to change with sequencing depth.

In regard to this clone: Its antigen is currently unknown.

The chain carries TRBV9 and TRBJ1-1; possibly TRBD1 for D (6 bases). The sequence derives from a woman in her 30s in good health. The sample was naive CD8+ T cells sorted from blood. CDR3 residues: CASSEGGANTEAFF. The CDR3 DNA sequence: TGTGCCAGCAGCGAAGGGGGGGCGAACACTGAAGCTTTCTTT. Supplemented by reference TRBV9 and TRBJ1-1, the full variable domain reads DSGVTQTPKHLITATGQRVTLRCSPRSGDLSVYWYQQSLDQGLQFLIQYYNGEERAKGNILERFSAQQFPDLHSELNLSSLELGDSALYFCASSEGGANTEAFFGQGTRLTVV.